This is a list of T cell receptor beta chains from one sample in a study of blood T cell repertoires in COVID-19. Some clones are missing from TCRdb's copy, which holds only in-frame ones; the method was immunoSEQ multiplex PCR. The table records approximately 80,000 clones, 90% of them present only once. Sequenced material: peripheral blood. The source is a woman aged 45-65 years in a cohort sampled during active COVID-19. Each CDR3 is given with its conserved first and last residue. D genes are given only for firm matches. Clone size is shown for a subset of rows, as once, few, many or a class of expanded clone.

CDR3nt | CDR3aa | v_gene | d_gene | j_gene | abundance
TGCAGCGTTCTAGTCGTAAACTACGAGCAGTACTTC | CSVLVVNYEQYF | TRBV29-1 | NA | TRBJ2-7 | few
TGCGCCAGCAGTGAGACAGGGGGAGCAGCTAACTATGGCTACACCTTC | CASSETGGAANYGYTF | TRBV10-2 | TRBD1 | TRBJ1-2 | NA
TGTGCCAGCAGCCATGAATCTCCAGCGCCCAACTATGGCTACACCTTC | CASSHESPAPNYGYTF | TRBV3-1/TRBV3-2 | NA | TRBJ1-2 | NA
TGTGCCAGCAGCCCGGATGGGGCGAGGCCCCAGCATTTT | CASSPDGARPQHF | TRBV7-9 | NA | TRBJ1-5 | few
TGTGCCAGCAGTCCTGATGGGACAAGCTCCTACAATGAGCAGTTCTTC | CASSPDGTSSYNEQFF | TRBV11-2 | NA | TRBJ2-1 | NA
TGTGCCAGCAGCTTAGTAGGGGCTTACACAGATACGCAGTATTTT | CASSLVGAYTDTQYF | TRBV11-2 | NA | TRBJ2-3 | NA
TGTGCCAGCAGCCCTGTCCCGAACAGGGGGGAGGACACTGAAGCTTTCTTT | CASSPVPNRGEDTEAFF | TRBV6-2/TRBV6-3 | TRBD1 | TRBJ1-1 | NA
TGTGCCAGCAGTCCCTTGATGACTAGCGGGATCGTCTTGGAGACCCAGTACTTC | CASSPLMTSGIVLETQYF | TRBV27 | TRBD2 | TRBJ2-5 | NA
TGTGCCAGCTTAACCGGGACAACTGGAAACACCATATATTTT | CASLTGTTGNTIYF | TRBV28 | NA | TRBJ1-3 | NA
TGTGCCAGCAGCCAACAGGGGTCCAACCAGCCCCAGCATTTT | CASSQQGSNQPQHF | TRBV3-1/TRBV3-2 | NA | TRBJ1-5 | NA
TGTGCCAGCAGCCACGAATCTAGCGGGAGACAGTACTTC | CASSHESSGRQYF | TRBV3-1/TRBV3-2 | TRBD2 | TRBJ2-7 | NA
TGTGCCAGCGGGGGGGCGGCTGAAGCTTTCTTT | CASGGAAEAFF | TRBV2 | NA | TRBJ1-1 | NA
TGCGCCAGCCGGGAAAGGGGACAGCACAACAATGAGCAGTTCTTC | CASRERGQHNNEQFF | TRBV5-1 | TRBD1 | TRBJ2-1 | NA
TGTGCCAGCAGTCGACAGGGGTTGGGCAATCAGCCCCAGCATTTT | CASSRQGLGNQPQHF | TRBV2 | TRBD1 | TRBJ1-5 | NA
TGTGCCAGCAGCCCGCAGGGGGCGGGTACCGGGGAGCTGTTTTTT | CASSPQGAGTGELFF | TRBV13 | TRBD1 | TRBJ2-2 | NA
TGCGCCAGCAGCCAAGACCACTCTCTGATAGCGGGGATCCACGAGCAGTACTTC | CASSQDHSLIAGIHEQYF | TRBV4-1 | TRBD2 | TRBJ2-7 | once
TGTGCCACCAGTGACGTAATAGGACAGGGGGCGGATACGCAGTATTTT | CATSDVIGQGADTQYF | TRBV24-1 | TRBD1 | TRBJ2-3 | NA
TGTGCCAGCAGCAAAGATGGAGACAGGGGGTATAACTATGGCTACACCTTC | CASSKDGDRGYNYGYTF | TRBV21-1 | NA | TRBJ1-2 | NA
TGTGCCAGCAGCTGGGCGACTAAGGAGACCCAGTACTTC | CASSWATKETQYF | TRBV7-9 | NA | TRBJ2-5 | NA
TGCAGTGCTAGTCCAGGCCGGGGTCATGAGCAGTTCTTC | CSASPGRGHEQFF | TRBV20-1 | NA | TRBJ2-1 | NA
TGTGCCAGCAGCCACAAGACAGGGGAGCGCACTGAAGCTTTCTTT | CASSHKTGERTEAFF | TRBV9 | TRBD1 | TRBJ1-1 | NA
TGTGCCAGCAGCTCCAGGGCCACCGGCTCCTATGGCTACACCTTC | CASSSRATGSYGYTF | TRBV13 | NA | TRBJ1-2 | once
TGTGCCAGCAACGAACAGGGCTCGAATTCACCCCTCCACTTT | CASNEQGSNSPLHF | TRBV7-2 | NA | TRBJ1-6 | NA
TGTGCCAGCAGTTTATGGGGAGGTAGCAATCAGCCCCAGCATTTT | CASSLWGGSNQPQHF | TRBV28 | NA | TRBJ1-5 | NA
TGCAGTGCTGACAGGGGATATGGCTACACCTTC | CSADRGYGYTF | TRBV20-1 | TRBD1 | TRBJ1-2 | NA
TGTGCCAGCAGCCTGGGGCGGGGGGACAATGAGCAGTTCTTC | CASSLGRGDNEQFF | TRBV27 | TRBD2 | TRBJ2-1 | once
TGTGCCAGCAGCTCTAGCCGACTAGCGGCAAATGAGCAGTTCTTC | CASSSSRLAANEQFF | TRBV7-2 | TRBD2 | TRBJ2-1 | once
TGTGCCAGCAGTTTAGAGTCAGGTCGGGGGACTGAAGCTTTCTTT | CASSLESGRGTEAFF | TRBV27 | NA | TRBJ1-1 | NA
TGTGCCAGCAGGACCGGGACAGGGGGCACAGATACGCAGTATTTT | CASRTGTGGTDTQYF | TRBV6-5 | TRBD1 | TRBJ2-3 | NA
TGTGCCAGCAGTTCCCCGACAGGGAACACTGAAGCTTTCTTT | CASSSPTGNTEAFF | TRBV28 | NA | TRBJ1-1 | once
TGCGCCAGCAGCCAAGAGGGGTTCCGGACTCTCTCCTACAATGAGCAGTTCTTC | CASSQEGFRTLSYNEQFF | TRBV4-1 | NA | TRBJ2-1 | NA
TGTGCCAGCAGCCAAGGGCAGGGGACAAGGCCCCAGCATTTT | CASSQGQGTRPQHF | TRBV3-1/TRBV3-2 | NA | TRBJ1-5 | few
TGTGCCAGCTCCCTTCTAGACGTAGCGGGATATACAGATACGCAGTATTTT | CASSLLDVAGYTDTQYF | TRBV18 | TRBD2 | TRBJ2-3 | NA
TGTGCCAGCAGCTTAACGACCCAGGGGACCACTGAAGCTTTCTTT | CASSLTTQGTTEAFF | TRBV7-3 | NA | TRBJ1-1 | NA
TGTGCCAGCAGTTCCCCGGGGGGCGCCGGTACCTACGAGCAGTACTTC | CASSSPGGAGTYEQYF | TRBV6-6 | NA | TRBJ2-7 | once
TGTGCCAGCAGCTTATCTCCTATGGACAACGAGCAGTACTTC | CASSLSPMDNEQYF | TRBV7-9 | NA | TRBJ2-7 | few
TGTGCCAGCAGGACCGGGACTCCATACAATGAGCAGTTCTTC | CASRTGTPYNEQFF | TRBV6-6 | NA | TRBJ2-1 | NA
TGCAGTGCTAGTAGGCTAGCGAACGGTGAGGAGACCCAGTACTTC | CSASRLANGEETQYF | TRBV20-1 | NA | TRBJ2-5 | few
TGTGCCAGCAACGAGGGGGACGAGCAGTACTTC | CASNEGDEQYF | TRBV28 | NA | TRBJ2-7 | NA
TGTGCCAGCAGTTTCGGGGAAGTCACTGAAGCTTTCTTT | CASSFGEVTEAFF | TRBV28 | NA | TRBJ1-1 | once
TGTGCCAGCACCCCTCAGGGTAAAGGCAATCAGCCCCAGCATTTT | CASTPQGKGNQPQHF | TRBV28 | NA | TRBJ1-5 | NA
TGTGCCAGCAGTATCCAAAGGGGACCGACTAGTGGCTACACCTTC | CASSIQRGPTSGYTF | TRBV28 | NA | TRBJ1-2 | NA
TGCGCCAGCAGCTTTCTAGCGGGAGATTTCAATGAGCAGTTCTTC | CASSFLAGDFNEQFF | TRBV5-1 | TRBD2 | TRBJ2-1 | NA
TGTGCCAGCAGCTCGTGGGTGGCGGGAGGTGAGCAGTTCTTC | CASSSWVAGGEQFF | TRBV5-4 | TRBD2 | TRBJ2-1 | NA
TGTGCCACCAGCAGGGGCAAAGGACAGGTGCCTAATTCACCCCTCCACTTT | CATSRGKGQVPNSPLHF | TRBV15 | TRBD1 | TRBJ1-6 | NA
TGTGCCAGTAGTATAGGGGCGGGGACTCAAGAGACCCAGTACTTC | CASSIGAGTQETQYF | TRBV19 | NA | TRBJ2-5 | NA